This passage covers 15 T cell receptor beta chains from one sample sequenced in a study of blood T cell repertoires in COVID-19. Some clones are missing from TCRdb's copy, which holds only in-frame ones; the method was immunoSEQ multiplex PCR. The repertoire holds tens of thousands of clones, with almost 90% as singletons. Sequenced input: peripheral blood. Receptors originate from a man aged 50 to 59 with active COVID-19.

This clone was detected once. The rearrangement joins TRBV6-5 to TRBJ2-7; 8 positions match TRBD1. The CDR3 runs 15 residues. V lost 2 bases to trimming and J lost 2 bases; unmatched junction nucleotides: 5. Germline V gene lookup returns CDR1 MNHEY and CDR2 SVGAGI. The CDR3 region has the DNA TGTGCCAGCAGTTACACGGGGACAGGACCCTACGAGCAGTACTTC. This gives the protein CASSYTGTGPYEQYF.

In this sample, this clone turned up a few times. Here the CDR3 reads CASSESRGAFSNTEAFF. DNA of the CDR3: TGTGCCAGCAGTGAATCTCGTGGGGCGTTCTCGAACACTGAAGCTTTCTTT. The chain combines TRBV2 with TRBJ1-1; TRBD1 might be the D (5 bases). Trimming removed 2 bases from V and 1 base from J, with 17 bases in between. The CDR3 consists of 17 residues. Germline V gene data show CDR1 as SNHLY and CDR2 as FYNNEI. The whole variable domain, remainder taken from reference TRBV2 and TRBJ1-1, is EPEVTQTPSHQVTQMGQEVILRCVPISNHLYFYWYRQILGQKVEFLVSFYNNEISEKSEIFDDQFSVERPDGSNFTLKIRSTKLEDSAMYFCASSESRGAFSNTEAFFGQGTRLTVV.

This chain links TRBV29-1 with TRBJ2-3; weak D call: TRBD2 (6 bases). The V end lost 7 bases, the J end lost 4 bases, and 12 bases lay between the germline ends. The CDR3 covers 12 residues. CDR1 and CDR2 (germline): SQVTM, ANQGSEA. CDR3 sequence reads: CSAATSADTQYF. For the CDR3, the DNA is TGCAGCGCTGCGACTAGTGCAGATACGCAGTATTTT.

The chain has TRBV2 and TRBJ2-7; 9 nucleotides match TRBD1. The V segment lost 5 bases and the J segment 3 bases; nucleotides outside the gene matches: 5. CDR3 length equals 14 residues. Germline loops: CDR1 SNHLY, CDR2 FYNNEI. In DNA, the CDR3 is TGTGCCAGCAGTTCAGCGGGACAGGGCTACGAGCAGTACTTC. Protein: CASSSAGQGYEQYF.

The gene calls are TRBV7-2 and TRBJ2-1, with 10 bases that match TRBD2. Germline V gives CDR1 SGHTA, CDR2 FQGNSA. V dropped 0 bases and J dropped 4; count of bases not matched to a gene: 6. The length of the CDR3 is 17 residues. The CDR3 loop reads CASSLASGGAGYNEQFF. CDR3 DNA sequence: TGTGCCAGCAGCTTAGCCAGCGGGGGGGCGGGTTACAATGAGCAGTTCTTC.

In its sample, this clone was seen once. CDR3 loop: CASCSDRSNSPLHF. The CDR3 region has the DNA TGTGCCAGCTGTTCGGACAGGAGTAATTCACCCCTCCACTTT. V usage is TRBV2 and J usage is TRBJ1-6; 7 positions match TRBD1. There are 14 residues in the CDR3. The germline CDR1 and CDR2 sequences are SNHLY and FYNNEI. V shed 8 bases, J shed 6 bases, and the junction held 7 bases outside the gene matches.

The count of this clone is one. The rearrangement links TRBV10-1 to TRBJ2-3; 7 positions match TRBD2. Germline V lookup: CDR1 WNHNN, CDR2 SYGVQD (reference sequence). The ends lost 10 bases at V and 4 bases at J; junction bases unmatched: 8. The CDR3 has 13 amino acids. Here the CDR3 reads CATARDYSDTQYF. For the CDR3, the DNA is TGCGCCACCGCCCGGGACTACTCAGATACGCAGTATTTT.

The J gene is TRBJ2-1, the V gene TRBV16; 8 nucleotides align to TRBD1. V lost 4 bases to trimming and J lost 6 bases; unmatched junction nucleotides: 8. This CDR3 has 15 amino acids. In germline, CDR1 is KGHSY, CDR2 FQNENV. CDR3: CASSPTGVYVNEQFF. The DNA of the CDR3 is TGTGCCAGCAGCCCGACAGGGGTTTACGTCAATGAGCAGTTCTTC.

Only a few counts were recorded for this clone. The rearrangement links TRBV29-1 to TRBJ1-4; D ambiguous. Between the trimmed V and J ends, which lost 4 bases and 10 bases, there was a span of 10 bases. Per the germline V gene, CDR1 is SQVTM and CDR2 is ANQGSEA. The CDR3 runs to 11 residues. The chain's CDR3 is CSVVIGRKLFF. The CDR3 nucleotides are TGCAGCGTTGTCATCGGGAGAAAACTGTTTTTT.

V usage is TRBV6-5 and J usage is TRBJ2-2; 10 nucleotides line up with TRBD2. Unmatched junction bases numbered 6, after V lost 6 bases and J lost 5 bases. The CDR3 has 15 residues. Germline-derived CDR1 and CDR2 are MNHEY and SVGAGI. In DNA form, the CDR3 reads TGTGCCAGCAGAACCGGGACTAGCGAAACCGGGGAGCTGTTTTTT. Translation: CASRTGTSETGELFF.

The J gene is TRBJ1-4, the V gene TRBV18; D call uncertain. This CDR3 has 15 amino acids. V lost 3 bases to trimming and J lost 0 bases, with 8 bases between them. CDR1 is KGHSH and CDR2 is LQKENI in the germline V gene. In DNA, the CDR3 is TGTGCCAGCTCACCCACGAGTGCAACTAATGAAAAACTGTTTTTT. This encodes CASSPTSATNEKLFF.

This clone was found once. This chain joins TRBV7-9 and TRBJ2-1, with 8 bases fitting TRBD1. From germline, CDR1 is SEHNR and CDR2 FQNEAQ (reference sequence). The CDR3 consists of 14 residues. The trim removed 5 bases at V and 2 bases at J, leaving 2 bases unmatched. The DNA for the CDR3 is TGTGCCAGCAGCCCGGGACAGGCCTACAATGAGCAGTTCTTC. This gives the protein CASSPGQAYNEQFF.

This rearrangement joins TRBV15 to TRBJ1-2; 7 positions agree with TRBD1. Per the germline V gene, CDR1 is LNHNV and CDR2 is YYDKDF (reference sequence). J lost 0 bases, V lost 8 bases, and 15 bases had no gene match. The CDR3 totals 17 residues. CDR3 DNA: TGTGCCACCGCCGTCGAAGGGAAGGGGGCTGCTAACTATGGCTACACCTTC. It translates to CATAVEGKGAANYGYTF.

V is TRBV2 and J is TRBJ1-2; D perhaps matches TRBD1 (5 bases). Trimming took off 2 bases at V and 4 bases at J, with 11 bases between the two ends. CDR1 is SNHLY and CDR2 is FYNNEI in the germline V gene. The CDR3 length is 14 residues. CDR3 residues: CASSESAGPYGYTF. The CDR3 DNA reads TGTGCCAGCAGTGAATCGGCGGGACCCTATGGCTACACCTTC.

The rearrangement links TRBV19 to TRBJ2-7; 8 bases are a match to TRBD1. The ends lost 6 bases at V and 5 bases at J; junction bases unmatched: 12. This CDR3 is built from 15 residues. Per the germline V gene, CDR1 is LNHDA and CDR2 is SQIVND (reference sequence). CDR3 amino acids: CASRDNGQGKDEQYF. As DNA, the CDR3 is TGTGCCAGTAGAGATAACGGACAGGGCAAGGACGAGCAGTACTTC.